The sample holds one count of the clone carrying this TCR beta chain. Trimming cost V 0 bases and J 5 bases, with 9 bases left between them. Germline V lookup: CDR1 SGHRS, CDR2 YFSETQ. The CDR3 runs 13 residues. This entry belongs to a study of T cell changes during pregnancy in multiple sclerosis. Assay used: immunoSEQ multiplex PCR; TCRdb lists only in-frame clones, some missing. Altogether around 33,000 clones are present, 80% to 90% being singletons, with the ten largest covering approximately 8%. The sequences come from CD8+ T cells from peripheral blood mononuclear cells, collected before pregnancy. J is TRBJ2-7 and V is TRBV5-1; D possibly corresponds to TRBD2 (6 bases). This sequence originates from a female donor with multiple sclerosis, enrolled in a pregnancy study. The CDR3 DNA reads TGCGCCAGCAGCTTGGCGGGGGACCACGAGCAGTACTTC. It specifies CASSLAGDHEQYF.